Shown below are 4 T cell receptor beta chains from a single sample sequenced in a study of blood T cell repertoires in COVID-19. Generated by immunoSEQ multiplex PCR, the TCRdb table keeps only in-frame clones and is missing some. The data show some 670,000 clones, more than 80% seen once. The source material was peripheral blood. These receptors were taken from a woman aged 18-29 years with acute or convalescent COVID-19.

This clone was counted only a few times. In the same sample, other DNA sequences code for this CDR3. J is TRBJ1-2 and V is TRBV19; D is perhaps TRBD1 (5 bases). Per germline, CDR1 LNHDA and CDR2 SQIVND (reference sequence). Trimming removed 1 base from V and 7 bases from J, with 7 bases in between. The CDR3 covers 12 residues. The CDR3 region is CASSIVDSGYTF. The CDR3 DNA reads TGTGCCAGTAGTATAGTCGACAGTGGCTACACCTTC.

This sequence joins TRBV30 and TRBJ2-7; maybe TRBD2 (5 bases). V was clipped by 4 bases and J by 7 bases, with 14 bases between them. The CDR3 is 12 amino acids. Germline V lookup: CDR1 GTSNPN, CDR2 SVGIG (reference sequence). The CDR3 reads CAWTRVGEEQYF. CDR3 coding DNA: TGTGCCTGGACCCGGGTGGGAGAGGAGCAGTACTTC.

To note about this clone: One junction end disagrees with the germline gene, perhaps due to a read error. The V gene is TRBV4-2, the J gene TRBJ1-1; D is unresolved. The CDR3 length is 10 residues. The V gene's germline CDR1 is LGHNA and CDR2 YNFKEQ. The CDR3 bases are TGTGCCAGCAGCCAAGACGTTTGTATCTTT. This gives the protein CASSQDVCIF.

The J gene is TRBJ1-5, the V gene TRBV5-1; TRBD1 might be the D (5 bases). CDR3 length: 13 amino acids. The V end lost 7 bases, the J end lost 0 bases, and 8 bases lay between the germline ends. Germline loops: CDR1 SGHRS, CDR2 YFSETQ. CDR3 DNA: TGCGCCAGCGCCCAGGGTAGCAATCAGCCCCAGCATTTT. Translated: CASAQGSNQPQHF.